These T cell receptor beta chains were read from a single sample in a study of T cells in Graves' hyperthyroidism and ophthalmopathy. TCRdb re-derived calls from the multiplex PCR reads in MiXCR, one entry per CDR3 protein. The sample shows over 250,000 distinct CDR3 sequences, under 30% of them seen only once. Sequenced input: blood. The receptors originated from a man aged 40-55 years with Graves' hyperthyroidism that later progressed to Graves' ophthalmopathy. Both conserved end residues are part of each CDR3.

>TRBV3-1|13
CASSQGRMYEQYF
>TRBV12-3/TRBV12-4|14
CASSLRGAGTEAFF
>TRBV24-1|12
CATGTDTETQYF
>TRBV20-1|12
CSARGGSYEQYF
>TRBV12-3/TRBV12-4|16
CASRHRLAGRQETQYF
>TRBV19|13
CASSNFGAYEQYF
>TRBV29-1|12
CSVETGTYGYTF
>TRBV6-1|13
CASTQGINTEAFF
>TRBV24-1|12
CATSDFMETQYF
>TRBV6-4|20
CASTPPPGQPRDLAKNIQYF
>TRBV20-1|12
CSARDGLDEQYF
>TRBV19|16
CASSASGRGLTYEQYF
>TRBV12-3/TRBV12-4|15
CASSLGAGSGNTIYF